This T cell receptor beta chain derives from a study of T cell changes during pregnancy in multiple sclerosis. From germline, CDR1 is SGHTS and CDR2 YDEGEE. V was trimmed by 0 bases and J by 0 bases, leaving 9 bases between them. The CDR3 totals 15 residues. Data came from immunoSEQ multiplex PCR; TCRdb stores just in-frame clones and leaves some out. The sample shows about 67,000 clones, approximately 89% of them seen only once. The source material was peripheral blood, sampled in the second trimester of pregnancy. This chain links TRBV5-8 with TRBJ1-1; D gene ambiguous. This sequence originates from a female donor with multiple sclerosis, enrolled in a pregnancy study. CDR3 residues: CASSLGVQMNTEAFF. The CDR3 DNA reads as TGTGCCAGCAGCTTGGGCGTACAGATGAACACTGAAGCTTTCTTT.